These 31 T cell receptor beta chains were all obtained from the same sample, sequenced in a study of shared clonotypes between healthy human individuals. Some clones are missing from TCRdb's copy, which holds only in-frame ones; the method was immunoSEQ multiplex PCR. The table shows around 2,000,000 clones, with 90% to 95% occurring only once. The material sequenced was naive CD4+ T cells sorted from blood. Noted subset: CD45RA+ positively selected. The receptor source for this set is a man in his late teens or twenties in good health.

The chain carries TRBV11-2 and TRBJ1-5; no definite D call. Germline values: CDR1 SGHAT, CDR2 FQNNGV. Trimming removed 0 bases from V and 0 bases from J, with 15 bases in between. The CDR3 spans 18 residues. The CDR3 DNA sequence: TGTGCCAGCAGCTTAGATCCTTCGGGGAGGGCTAGCAATCAGCCCCAGCATTTT. Translating gives CASSLDPSGRASNQPQHF.

This clone was counted a few times. The CDR3 region is CASSVEDLYGTDTQYF. The CDR3 coding sequence is TGTGCCAGCAGCGTAGAGGATCTTTACGGCACAGATACGCAGTATTTT. The genes are TRBV9 and TRBJ2-3; D is unresolved. Germline V gives CDR1 SGDLS, CDR2 YYNGEE. The V end lost 0 bases, the J end lost 1 base, and 12 bases lay between the germline ends. The CDR3 runs to 16 residues.

The J gene is TRBJ2-7, the V gene TRBV6-5; weak D call: TRBD2 (5 bases). Between the trimmed V and J ends, which lost 0 bases and 1 base, there was a span of 13 bases. The CDR3 has 16 amino acids. The germline V gene has CDR1 MNHEY and CDR2 SVGAGI. The CDR3, as DNA: TGTGCCAGCAGTTACTCGCGACTCCGGGGTTCCTACGAGCAGTACTTC. Translated: CASSYSRLRGSYEQYF.

This chain uses TRBV28 with TRBJ2-2, with D tentatively TRBD1 (7 bases). This CDR3 has 15 amino acids. Trimming took 6 bases from V and 5 from J, leaving 16 bases between them. Germline CDR1 MDHEN, CDR2 SYDVKM. CDR3 nucleotide sequence: TGTGCCAGCAGAGGGGGGACAGCGAGGACCGGGGAGCTGTTTTTT. This encodes CASRGGTARTGELFF.

The chain employs TRBV18 and TRBJ2-3; either TRBD1 or TRBD2 may supply D (5 bases each). The CDR3 covers 15 residues. Deletions cut 2 bases from V and 2 bases from J, with 11 bases between. CDR1 is KGHSH and CDR2 is LQKENI in the germline V gene. The CDR3 here is CASSPGDGNTDTQYF. CDR3 bases: TGTGCCAGCTCACCAGGGGACGGAAACACAGATACGCAGTATTTT.

This clone was observed once. This chain links TRBV18 with TRBJ2-2, with D perhaps being TRBD1 or TRBD2 (5 bases each). CDR3 length equals 14 residues. Trimming shortened V by 2 bases and J by 5 bases, and 9 bases separated the two germline ends. Germline CDR1 reads KGHSH; CDR2 reads LQKENI. CDR3 sequence reads: CASSPRGVTGELFF. The DNA for the CDR3 is TGTGCCAGCTCACCAAGAGGGGTTACCGGGGAGCTGTTTTTT.

The chain recombines TRBV5-1 with TRBJ2-5, with a possible D match to TRBD2 (5 bases). CDR1 and CDR2 from the germline V gene are SGHRS and YFSETQ. V was trimmed by 5 bases and J by 4 bases, leaving 15 bases between them. This CDR3 has 14 amino acids. Here the CDR3 DNA reads TGCGCCAGCAGTTTCGGAGGCCCCGGAGAGACCCAGTACTTC. Protein sequence: CASSFGGPGETQYF. Using reference TRBV5-1 and TRBJ2-5 for the parts outside the CDR3, the full variable domain is KAGVTQTPRYLIKTRGQQVTLSCSPISGHRSVSWYQQTPGQGLQFLFEYFSETQRNKGNFPGRFSGRQFSNSRSEMNVSTLELGDSALYLCASSFGGPGETQYFGPGTRLLVL.

The chain is built from TRBV18 and TRBJ1-1; tentatively, D is TRBD1 (6 bases). CDR3 length: 16 residues. Germline values: CDR1 KGHSH, CDR2 LQKENI. V lost 4 bases and J lost 3, with 18 bases in between. The CDR3 sequence: CASSRTVLGADTEAFF. Here the CDR3 DNA reads TGTGCCAGCTCACGGACAGTCCTGGGGGCGGACACTGAAGCTTTCTTT.

Turning to this clone: This CDR3 is also generated by other DNA sequences in the sample. The chain couples TRBV20-1 to TRBJ2-7, with D unresolved. The V and J ends lost 3 bases and 3 bases respectively, with 3 bases between them. This CDR3 is 10 amino acids long. Per germline, CDR1 DFQATT and CDR2 SNEGSKA (reference sequence). The CDR3 coding sequence is TGCAGTGCTAGGGACTACGAGCAGTACTTC. Residues: CSARDYEQYF.

This chain joins TRBV4-1 and TRBJ1-5; tentatively, D is TRBD1 (5 bases). V was trimmed by 1 base and J by 9 bases, leaving 13 bases between them. This CDR3 is built from 14 residues. The germline CDR1 and CDR2 sequences are MGHRA and YSYEKL. For the CDR3, the DNA is TGCGCCAGCAGCCAAGGGGGGGAACTGTCGCCCCAGCATTTT. It codes for CASSQGGELSPQHF.

The chain recombines TRBV6-5 with TRBJ1-2, with 7 positions matching TRBD1. Trimming at V came to 7 bases and at J to 5 bases, leaving 7 bases not matched to a gene. Germline-derived CDR1 and CDR2 are MNHEY and SVGAGI. The length of the CDR3 is 13 residues. The CDR3 here is CASTPDREYGYTF. DNA of the CDR3: TGTGCCAGCACCCCCGACAGGGAGTATGGCTACACCTTC.

This clone has just one count. CDR3: CASSRSGSKYNEQFF. CDR3 DNA sequence: TGTGCCAGCAGTCGGAGCGGGAGCAAATACAATGAGCAGTTCTTC. The J gene is TRBJ2-1, the V gene TRBV7-2, with TRBD2 identical over 8 bases. The CDR3 runs to 15 residues. Germline-derived CDR1 and CDR2 are SGHTA and FQGNSA. V gave up 6 bases and J gave up 4 bases; unmatched junction bases: 8.

The rearrangement joins TRBV28 to TRBJ2-5; 8 positions match TRBD1. V gave up 8 bases and J gave up 5 bases; unmatched junction bases: 7. CDR3 length equals 13 residues. From germline, CDR1 is MDHEN and CDR2 SYDVKM. The CDR3 nucleotides read TGTGCCAGCCAACTGGACAGGGCGGAGACCCAGTACTTC. This translates into CASQLDRAETQYF.

V is TRBV2 and J is TRBJ2-3, with D uncertain. Trimming stripped 3 bases from V and 1 base from J, with 5 bases between. This CDR3 contains 13 residues. CDR1 SNHLY and CDR2 FYNNEI come from the germline V gene. The DNA for the CDR3 is TGTGCCAGCAGTGACTTCCGCACAGATACGCAGTATTTT. Amino acid sequence: CASSDFRTDTQYF.

This sequence joins TRBV18 and TRBJ2-1, with 14 bases lining up with TRBD2. Trimming took 3 bases from V and 8 from J; bases not matched to a gene: 6. Germline V gene sequence: CDR1 KGHSH, CDR2 LQKENI. CDR3 length: 16 residues. The CDR3 protein is CASSPSTSGGAYEQFF. The CDR3 nucleotides read TGTGCCAGCTCACCGTCGACTAGCGGGGGGGCGTATGAGCAGTTCTTC.

Turning to this clone: This may be a read error, as it is one base from a much larger clone. Other DNA sequences within the sample encode an identical CDR3. V gene TRBV6-4 combines with J gene TRBJ1-1, with D uncertain. Germline CDR1 is MRHNA and CDR2 is SNTAGT. V was shortened by 3 bases and J by 4 bases, with 12 bases between the two germline ends. There are 14 residues in the CDR3. The CDR3 here is CASSETSGGTEAFF. CDR3 sequence (DNA): TGTGCCAGCAGTGAAACATCAGGCGGCACTGAAGCTTTCTTT.

The chain has TRBV5-4 and TRBJ2-5, with no clear D. Germline CDR1 and CDR2: SGHNT and YYREEE (reference sequence). The V and J ends lost 1 base and 5 bases respectively, with 9 bases between them. This CDR3 has 13 residues. As DNA, the CDR3 is TGTGCCAGCAGCTTGTCCAGATATGAGACCCAGTACTTC. Protein sequence: CASSLSRYETQYF.

V usage is TRBV6-5 and J usage is TRBJ1-5, with a weak D call TRBD1 (6 bases). With 6 bases removed from V and 0 bases from J, the gap between germline ends came to 12 bases. The length of the CDR3 is 15 residues. CDR1 and CDR2 (germline): MNHEY, SVGAGI. CDR3 DNA: TGTGCCAGCAGACCGGGACAAAATAGCAATCAGCCCCAGCATTTT. This translates into CASRPGQNSNQPQHF.

Comments on this clone: Sequence at one end of the junction differs from germline and may be a read error. The genes are TRBV11-2 and TRBJ1-6, with 7 bases aligning to TRBD1. Germline V gene data show CDR1 as SGHAT and CDR2 as FQNNGV. This CDR3 contains 13 residues. This chain's CDR3 is CASSSLGQDFSMF. DNA for the CDR3: TGTGCCAGCAGCTCCCTAGGACAGGATTTCTCAATGTTT.

This clone was detected only once. V and J are TRBV14 and TRBJ2-3; 12 bases align to TRBD1. The CDR3 spans 16 residues. In germline, CDR1 is SGHDN, CDR2 FVKESK. V gave up 4 bases and J gave up 5 bases; unmatched junction bases: 7. The CDR3 sequence is CASSLGGQGAGDTQYF. In DNA, the CDR3 is TGTGCCAGCAGCCTCGGGGGACAGGGGGCCGGAGATACGCAGTATTTT. The full variable domain, with the rest looked up from reference TRBV14 and TRBJ2-3, is EAGVTQFPSHSVIEKGQTVTLRCDPISGHDNLYWYRRVMGKEIKFLLHFVKESKQDESGMPNNRFLAERTGGTYSTLKVQPAELEDSGVYFCASSLGGQGAGDTQYFGPGTRLTVL.

The chain links TRBV19 to TRBJ2-2; D call uncertain. Trimming stripped 7 bases from V and 0 bases from J, with 9 bases between. This CDR3 is 14 amino acids long. The germline CDR1 and CDR2 sequences are LNHDA and SQIVND (reference sequence). CDR3 sequence reads: CASKETSNTGELFF. In DNA, the CDR3 is TGTGCCAGTAAGGAAACCTCGAACACCGGGGAGCTGTTTTTT.

The chain combines TRBV25-1 with TRBJ1-4; no clear D. The germline gives CDR1 MGHDK, CDR2 SYGVNS. With 5 bases removed from V and 7 bases from J, the gap between germline ends came to 20 bases. CDR3 length: 16 residues. In DNA form, the CDR3 reads TGTGCCAGCAGTTCTTCCGTCGGGCATGTGACTGAAAAACTGTTTTTT. Protein sequence: CASSSSVGHVTEKLFF.

The chain couples TRBV28 to TRBJ1-1; maybe TRBD1 (5 bases). Germline assignment: CDR1 MDHEN and CDR2 SYDVKM. This CDR3 is 15 amino acids long. Trimming took 5 bases from V and 0 from J, leaving 13 bases between them. Written as DNA, the CDR3 is TGTGCCAGCAGTCCCCCTAAGGGGATGAACACTGAAGCTTTCTTT. The encoded protein is CASSPPKGMNTEAFF.

This sequence joins TRBV5-4 and TRBJ2-7; weak D call: TRBD2 (8 bases). With 4 bases removed from V and 1 base from J, the gap between germline ends came to 18 bases. Germline V gene sequence: CDR1 SGHNT, CDR2 YYREEE (reference sequence). This CDR3 has 16 amino acids. CDR3 bases: TGTGCCAGCAGCCCAGGGGGGGGACTAGGGTCCTACGAGCAGTACTTC. Protein: CASSPGGGLGSYEQYF.

The genes are TRBV13 and TRBJ2-7; 7 bases fit TRBD1. The CDR3 spans 14 residues. Trimming cost V 5 bases and J 0 bases; bases outside gene matches: 4. Looked up from germline, CDR1 is PRHDT and CDR2 is FYEKMQ (reference sequence). CDR3 residues: CASSAWDSSYEQYF. The CDR3, as DNA: TGTGCCAGCAGCGCCTGGGACAGCTCCTACGAGCAGTACTTC.

This chain connects TRBV5-6 to TRBJ1-2; D ambiguous. Trimming removed 4 bases at V and 2 bases at J, with 12 bases between. This CDR3 region has 14 residues. CDR1 is SGHDT, CDR2 YYEEEE, per germline. The CDR3 nucleotides read TGTGCCAGCAGCCTAGAACGTGGAAACTATGGCTACACCTTC. Translating gives CASSLERGNYGYTF.

This chain links TRBV5-4 with TRBJ1-3, with a possible D match to TRBD1 (5 bases). CDR1 SGHNT and CDR2 YYREEE come from the germline V gene (reference sequence). V was trimmed by 3 bases and J by 4 bases, leaving 11 bases between them. The length of the CDR3 is 14 residues. Here the CDR3 reads CASSWGGLGNTIYF. As DNA, the CDR3 is TGTGCCAGCAGCTGGGGGGGTCTCGGAAACACCATATATTTT.

This chain connects TRBV5-1 to TRBJ2-3; possibly TRBD1 or TRBD2 for D (5 bases each). Germline values: CDR1 SGHRS, CDR2 YFSETQ. With 7 bases removed from V and 0 bases from J, the gap between germline ends came to 12 bases. The CDR3 is 14 residues long. The CDR3 DNA is TGCGCCAGCGGGACCGGTCGTAGCACAGATACGCAGTATTTT. This translates into CASGTGRSTDTQYF.

Note on this clone: Different DNA sequences within this sample yield the same CDR3. CDR3 residues: CASSSRASYEQYF. The CDR3 nucleotides are TGTGCCAGCAGCTCCAGGGCGAGCTACGAGCAGTACTTC. This chain connects TRBV7-2 to TRBJ2-7; weak D call: TRBD1 (5 bases). The germline V gene encodes CDR1 SGHTA and CDR2 FQGNSA. CDR3 length: 13 amino acids. V was clipped by 4 bases and J by 3 bases, with 10 bases between them. Full variable domain (outside the CDR3, taken from reference TRBV7-2 and TRBJ2-7): GAGVSQSPSNKVTEKGKDVELRCDPISGHTALYWYRQSLGQGLEFLIYFQGNSAPDKSGLPSDRFSAERTGGSVSTLTIQRTQQEDSAVYLCASSSRASYEQYFGPGTRLTVT.

The CDR3 loop is CASSLDSGFSQYF. The CDR3 coding sequence is TGCGCCAGCAGCTTGGATTCGGGGTTCTCCCAGTACTTC. The chain is built from TRBV5-1 and TRBJ2-5; possible D gene TRBD2, 5 bases. Germline CDR1 reads SGHRS; CDR2 reads YFSETQ. This CDR3 comprises 13 residues. Trimming shortened V by 0 bases and J by 9 bases, and 12 bases separated the two germline ends. The full variable domain, rest sourced from reference TRBV5-1 and TRBJ2-5, is KAGVTQTPRYLIKTRGQQVTLSCSPISGHRSVSWYQQTPGQGLQFLFEYFSETQRNKGNFPGRFSGRQFSNSRSEMNVSTLELGDSALYLCASSLDSGFSQYFGPGTRLLVL.

The chain employs TRBV10-3 and TRBJ2-7; weak D call: TRBD1 (5 bases). The germline gives CDR1 ENHRY, CDR2 SYGVKD. The CDR3 is made up of 11 amino acids. Deletions cut 2 bases from V and 10 bases from J, with 9 bases between. As DNA, the CDR3 is TGTGCCATCAGTGAGAGCAGGGCACAGTACTTC. The encoded protein is CAISESRAQYF.